These 7 T cell receptor beta chains came from one sample sequenced in a study of CD8+ T cells in alopecia areata. Cutaneous lymph node cells were pooled, and they were sorted using CD4, CD8alpha, NKG2D, NKG2ACE and other markers. Isolated RNA was reverse transcribed into cDNA used as the sequencing template. Here immunoSEQ multiplex PCR was the method, and the copy in TCRdb shows in-frame clones only, minus some. The sample presents 250,000 or so clones, none singletons. The sample comprised CD4+ T cells sorted from a lymph node. The receptors come from a C3H/HeJ mouse with alopecia areata. This strain has MHC haplotype H2-k.

This clone was observed a few times. The gene names here belong to mouse. The sequenced fragment ends 4 residues before the CDR3 boundary, so the rest is inferred from the germline J gene. This chain connects TRBV1 to TRBJ1-1; D unresolved. This CDR3 contains 14 residues. Germline assignment: CDR1 NSQYPW and CDR2 LRSPGD (reference sequence). The CDR3 loop reads CTCSADNMGTEVFF. Incomplete CDR3 DNA: TGCACCTGCAGTGCAGATAACATGGGGACA.

In the case of this clone: Gene names denote mouse genes. With the read ending 4 residues before the CDR3 end, the germline J gene is used to fill in that end. The V gene is TRBV5, the J gene TRBJ2-3; D is possibly TRBD2 (5 bases). The germline CDR1 and CDR2 sequences are LGHNA and YNLKQL (reference sequence). V was clipped by 2 bases and J by 1 base, with 7 bases between them. This CDR3 spans 14 amino acids. Partial CDR3 DNA: TGTGCCAGCAGCCAAAACTGGCGTGCAGAA. It is translated as CASSQNWRAE. The whole CDR3 is CASSQNWRAETLYF.

Notes on this clone: Genes here carry mouse names. The DNA ends 4 residues before the CDR3 does, and the rest of the CDR3 is filled in from the germline J gene. The same CDR3 is also encoded by other DNA sequences in this sample. The chain links TRBV1 to TRBJ1-1, with D maybe TRBD1 (5 bases). The CDR3 consists of 14 residues. CDR1 and CDR2 (germline): NSQYPW, LRSPGD (reference sequence). V was shortened by 1 base and J by 0 bases, with 6 bases between the two germline ends. CDR3 DNA (partial): TGCACCTGCAGTGCAGGGGGACAGAACACA. This translates into CTCSAGGQNT. The whole CDR3 is CTCSAGGQNTEVFF.

Remarks on this clone: Mouse gene names and germline throughout. With the read ending 4 residues before the CDR3 end, the germline J gene is used to fill in that end. The chain has TRBV17 and TRBJ2-7; 10 bases match TRBD1. The CDR3 runs to 15 residues. Germline assignment: CDR1 MNHDT and CDR2 YYDKIL. Incomplete CDR3 DNA: TGTGCTAGCAGTAGAGATTTGGGACAGGGGTAT. Encoded protein: CASSRDLGQGY. The entire CDR3 reads CASSRDLGQGYEQYF.

This clone was counted between two and nine times. Genes and germline come from the mouse. The CDR3 extends 4 residues past the end of the read, so its final part is completed from the germline J gene. The same CDR3 also results from other DNA sequences found in this sample. The chain uses TRBV1 and TRBJ2-5; tentatively, D is TRBD1 (6 bases). The CDR3 has 15 amino acids. The germline CDR1 and CDR2 sequences are NSQYPW and LRSPGD (reference sequence). The ends were cut back, 3 bases at V and 2 bases at J, with 12 bases in the middle. Partial CDR3 DNA: TGCACCTGCAGTGCCCCGACAGGTGGCCAAGAC. Protein product: CTCSAPTGGQD. The full CDR3 is CTCSAPTGGQDTQYF.

Worth noting for this clone: Genes here carry mouse names. The read gets to within 4 residues of the CDR3 end, and the germline J gene fills in the rest. Other DNA sequences within the sample encode an identical CDR3. The rearrangement links TRBV5 to TRBJ2-5; 9 nucleotides match TRBD2. The V gene's germline CDR1 is LGHNA and CDR2 YNLKQL (reference sequence). This CDR3 contains 14 residues. Losses at the gene ends were 4 bases for V and 3 bases for J; bases not matched to a gene: 2. Incomplete CDR3 DNA: TGTGCCAGCAGCCTCGGGACTGGGCAAGAC. It yields the protein CASSLGTGQD. The complete CDR3 sequence is CASSLGTGQDTQYF.

Regarding this clone: The gene names here belong to mouse. The read is 4 residues too short to cover the CDR3 end, so that end is filled in from the germline J gene. This sample includes further DNA sequences coding for the same CDR3. The chain is built from TRBV19 and TRBJ2-5; 10 nucleotides line up with TRBD2. Trimming took 5 bases from V and 3 from J; bases not matched to a gene: 3. CDR1 is FNHDT and CDR2 is SITEND in the germline V gene (reference sequence). CDR3 size: 14 residues. The CDR3 DNA, read in part, is TGTGCCAGCAGCAACTGGGGGGGTCAAGAC. Translated, it gives CASSNWGGQD. Given in full, the CDR3 is CASSNWGGQDTQYF.